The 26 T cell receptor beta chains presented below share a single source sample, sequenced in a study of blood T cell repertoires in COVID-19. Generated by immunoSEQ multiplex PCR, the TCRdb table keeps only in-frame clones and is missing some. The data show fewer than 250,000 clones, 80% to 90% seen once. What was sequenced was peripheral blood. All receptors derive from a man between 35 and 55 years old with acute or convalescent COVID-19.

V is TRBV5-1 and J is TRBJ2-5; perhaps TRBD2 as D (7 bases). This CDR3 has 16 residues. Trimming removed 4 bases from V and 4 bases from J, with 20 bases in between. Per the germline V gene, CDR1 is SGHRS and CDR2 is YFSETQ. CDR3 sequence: CASSPGGRGPRETQYF. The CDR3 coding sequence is TGCGCCAGCAGCCCCGGTGGGCGGGGGCCCCGAGAGACCCAGTACTTC. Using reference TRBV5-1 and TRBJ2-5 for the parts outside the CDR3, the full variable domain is KAGVTQTPRYLIKTRGQQVTLSCSPISGHRSVSWYQQTPGQGLQFLFEYFSETQRNKGNFPGRFSGRQFSNSRSEMNVSTLELGDSALYLCASSPGGRGPRETQYFGPGTRLLVL.

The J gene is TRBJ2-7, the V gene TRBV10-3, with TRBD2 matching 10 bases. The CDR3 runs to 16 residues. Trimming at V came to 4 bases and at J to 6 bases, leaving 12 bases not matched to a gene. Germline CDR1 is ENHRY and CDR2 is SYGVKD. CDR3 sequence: CAISGPSGGRVGEQYF. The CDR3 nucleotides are TGTGCCATCAGTGGACCTAGCGGGGGACGTGTGGGCGAGCAGTACTTC.

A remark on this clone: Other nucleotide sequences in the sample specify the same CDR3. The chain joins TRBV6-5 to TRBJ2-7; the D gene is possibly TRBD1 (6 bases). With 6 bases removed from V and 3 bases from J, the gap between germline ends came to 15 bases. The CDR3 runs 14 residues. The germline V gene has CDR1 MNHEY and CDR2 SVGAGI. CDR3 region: CASSYTTGSYEQYF. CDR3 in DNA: TGTGCCAGCAGCTATACGACAGGTAGCTACGAGCAGTACTTC.

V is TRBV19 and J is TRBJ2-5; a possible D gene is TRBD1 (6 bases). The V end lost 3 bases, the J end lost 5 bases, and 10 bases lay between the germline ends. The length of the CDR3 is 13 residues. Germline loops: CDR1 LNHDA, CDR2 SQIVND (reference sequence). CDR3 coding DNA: TGTGCCAGTAGTATTAGGGGGTGGGAGACCCAGTACTTC. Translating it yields CASSIRGWETQYF.

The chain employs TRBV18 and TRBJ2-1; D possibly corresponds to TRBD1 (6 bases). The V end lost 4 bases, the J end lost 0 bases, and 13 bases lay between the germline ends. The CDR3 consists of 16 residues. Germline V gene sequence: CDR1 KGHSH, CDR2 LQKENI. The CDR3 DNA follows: TGTGCCAGCTCACAGAGGACAGACCCCTCCTACAATGAGCAGTTCTTC. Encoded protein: CASSQRTDPSYNEQFF.

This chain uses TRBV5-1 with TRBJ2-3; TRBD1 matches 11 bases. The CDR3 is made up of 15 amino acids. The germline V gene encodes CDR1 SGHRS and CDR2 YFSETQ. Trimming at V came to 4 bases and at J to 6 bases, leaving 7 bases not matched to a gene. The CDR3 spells CASSHGQGAYDTQYF. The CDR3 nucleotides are TGCGCCAGCAGCCACGGACAGGGGGCTTATGATACGCAGTATTTT.

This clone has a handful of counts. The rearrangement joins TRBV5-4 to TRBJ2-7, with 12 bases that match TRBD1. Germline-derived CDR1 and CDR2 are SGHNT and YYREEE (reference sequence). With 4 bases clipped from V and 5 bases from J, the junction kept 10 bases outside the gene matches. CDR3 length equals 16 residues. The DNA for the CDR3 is TGTGCCAGCAGCGTGGGGCCCGGGACAGGGGGCCACGAGCAGTACTTC. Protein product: CASSVGPGTGGHEQYF.

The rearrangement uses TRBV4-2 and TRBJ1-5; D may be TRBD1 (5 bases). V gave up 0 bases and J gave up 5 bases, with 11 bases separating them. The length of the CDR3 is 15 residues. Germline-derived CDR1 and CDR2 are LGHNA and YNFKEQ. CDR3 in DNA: TGTGCCAGCAGCCAAGAACCGCAAGGGGATCAGCCCCAGCATTTT. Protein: CASSQEPQGDQPQHF.

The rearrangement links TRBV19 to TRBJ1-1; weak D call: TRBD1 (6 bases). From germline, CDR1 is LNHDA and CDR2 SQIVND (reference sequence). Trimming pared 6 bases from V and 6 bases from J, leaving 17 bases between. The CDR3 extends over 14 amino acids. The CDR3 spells CASSPTGLGAEAFF. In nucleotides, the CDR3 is TGTGCCAGTAGCCCAACAGGGCTTGGGGCTGAAGCTTTCTTT.

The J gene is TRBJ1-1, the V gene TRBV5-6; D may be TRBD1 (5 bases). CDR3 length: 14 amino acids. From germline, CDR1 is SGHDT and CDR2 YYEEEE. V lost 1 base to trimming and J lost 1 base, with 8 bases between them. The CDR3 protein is CASSLSGGNTEAFF. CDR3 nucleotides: TGTGCCAGCAGCTTGTCCGGGGGGAACACTGAAGCTTTCTTT.

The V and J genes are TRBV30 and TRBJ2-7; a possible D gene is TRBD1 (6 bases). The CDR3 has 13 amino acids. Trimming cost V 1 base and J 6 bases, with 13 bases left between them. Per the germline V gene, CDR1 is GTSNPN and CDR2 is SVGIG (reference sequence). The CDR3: CAWSEITGIEQYF. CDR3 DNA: TGTGCCTGGAGTGAGATAACAGGGATCGAGCAGTACTTC.

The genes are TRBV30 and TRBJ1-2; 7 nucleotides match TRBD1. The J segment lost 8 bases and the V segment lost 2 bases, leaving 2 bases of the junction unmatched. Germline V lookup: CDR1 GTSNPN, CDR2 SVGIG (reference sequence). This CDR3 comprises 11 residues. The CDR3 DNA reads TGTGCCTGGAGTACAGGGGCGGGCTACACCTTC. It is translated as CAWSTGAGYTF.

In nucleotides, the CDR3 is TGTGCCAGCAGCCAAGTAAACTCGATCACAGATACGCAGTATTTT. This sequence encodes CASSQVNSITDTQYF. The rearrangement uses TRBV3-1 (or the pseudogene TRBV3-2) and TRBJ2-3; D gene uncertain. CDR3 length: 15 residues. CDR1 is LGHDT, CDR2 YNNKEL, per germline (reference sequence). Deletions cut 1 base from V and 2 bases from J, with 10 bases between.

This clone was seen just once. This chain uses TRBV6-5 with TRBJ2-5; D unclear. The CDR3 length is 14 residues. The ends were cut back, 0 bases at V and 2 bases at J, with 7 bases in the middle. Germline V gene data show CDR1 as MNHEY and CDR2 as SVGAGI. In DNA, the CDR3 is TGTGCCAGCAGTTACTCTTCGGGTCAAGAGACCCAGTACTTC. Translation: CASSYSSGQETQYF.

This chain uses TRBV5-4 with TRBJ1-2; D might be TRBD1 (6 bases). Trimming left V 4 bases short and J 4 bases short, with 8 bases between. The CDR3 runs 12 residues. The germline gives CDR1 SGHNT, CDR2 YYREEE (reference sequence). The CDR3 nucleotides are TGTGCCAGCAGCCAGGACAGCTATGGCTACACCTTC. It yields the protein CASSQDSYGYTF.

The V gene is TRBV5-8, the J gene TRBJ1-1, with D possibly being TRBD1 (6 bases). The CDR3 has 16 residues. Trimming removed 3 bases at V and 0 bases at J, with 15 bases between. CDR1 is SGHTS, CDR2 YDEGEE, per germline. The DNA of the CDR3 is TGTGCCAGCAGCTCCGGACAGACAAGGGTGAACACTGAAGCTTTCTTT. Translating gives CASSSGQTRVNTEAFF.

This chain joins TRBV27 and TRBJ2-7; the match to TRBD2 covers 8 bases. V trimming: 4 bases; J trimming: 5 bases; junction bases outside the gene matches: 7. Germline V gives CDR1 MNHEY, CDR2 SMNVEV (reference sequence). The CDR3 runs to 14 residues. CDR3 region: CASSYAGGRDEQYF. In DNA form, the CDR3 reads TGTGCCAGCAGTTACGCGGGAGGTCGGGACGAGCAGTACTTC.

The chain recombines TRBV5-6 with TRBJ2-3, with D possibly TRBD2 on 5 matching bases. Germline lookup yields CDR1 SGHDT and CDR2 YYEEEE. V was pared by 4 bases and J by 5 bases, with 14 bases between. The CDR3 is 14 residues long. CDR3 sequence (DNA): TGTGCCAGCAGCCCCAGCAGTAGCGTAGATACGCAGTATTTT. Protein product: CASSPSSSVDTQYF.

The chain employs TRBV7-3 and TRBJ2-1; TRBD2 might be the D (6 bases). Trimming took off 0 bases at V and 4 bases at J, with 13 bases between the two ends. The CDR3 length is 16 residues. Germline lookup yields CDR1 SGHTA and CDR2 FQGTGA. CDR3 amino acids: CASSLTYSGSYNEQFF. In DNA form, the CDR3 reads TGTGCCAGCAGCTTAACATACAGCGGGTCGTACAATGAGCAGTTCTTC.

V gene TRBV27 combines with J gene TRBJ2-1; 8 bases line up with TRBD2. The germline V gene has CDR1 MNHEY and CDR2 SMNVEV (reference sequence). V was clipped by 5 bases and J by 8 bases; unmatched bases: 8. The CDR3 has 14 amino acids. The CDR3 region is CASSRPAGVDEQFF. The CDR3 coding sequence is TGTGCCAGCAGTCGTCCAGCGGGAGTTGATGAGCAGTTCTTC.

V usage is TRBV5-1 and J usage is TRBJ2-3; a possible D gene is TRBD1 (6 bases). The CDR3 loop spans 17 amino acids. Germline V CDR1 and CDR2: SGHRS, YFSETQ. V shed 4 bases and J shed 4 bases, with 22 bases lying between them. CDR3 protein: CASSGTYRDHVADTQYF. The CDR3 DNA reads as TGCGCCAGCAGCGGAACGTACAGGGATCACGTCGCAGATACGCAGTATTTT.

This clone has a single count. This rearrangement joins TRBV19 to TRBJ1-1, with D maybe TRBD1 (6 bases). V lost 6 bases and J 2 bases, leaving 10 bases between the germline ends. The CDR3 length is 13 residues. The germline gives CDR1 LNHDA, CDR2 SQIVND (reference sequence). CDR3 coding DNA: TGTGCCAGTAGCCAACAGGGTAACACTGAAGCTTTCTTT. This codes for CASSQQGNTEAFF.

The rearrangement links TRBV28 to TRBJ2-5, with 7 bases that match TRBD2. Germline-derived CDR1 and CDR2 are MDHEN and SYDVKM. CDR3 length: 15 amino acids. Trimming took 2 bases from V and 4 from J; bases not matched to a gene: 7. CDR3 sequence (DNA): TGTGCCAGCAGTTTAAGTGGGGGAGGGAGAGAGACCCAGTACTTC. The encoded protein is CASSLSGGGRETQYF.

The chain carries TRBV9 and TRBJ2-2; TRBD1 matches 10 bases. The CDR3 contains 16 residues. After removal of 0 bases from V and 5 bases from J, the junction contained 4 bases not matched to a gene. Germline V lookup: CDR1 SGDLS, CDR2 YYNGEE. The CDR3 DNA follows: TGTGCCAGCAGCGTAGATGGGACAGGGGTTACCGGGGAGCTGTTTTTT. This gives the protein CASSVDGTGVTGELFF.

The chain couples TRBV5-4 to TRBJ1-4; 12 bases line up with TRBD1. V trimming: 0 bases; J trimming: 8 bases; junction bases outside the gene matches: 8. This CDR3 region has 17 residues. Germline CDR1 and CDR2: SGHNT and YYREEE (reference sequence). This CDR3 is CASSLGGTGGVREKLFF. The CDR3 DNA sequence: TGTGCCAGCAGCTTGGGGGGGACAGGGGGCGTGAGGGAAAAACTGTTTTTT.

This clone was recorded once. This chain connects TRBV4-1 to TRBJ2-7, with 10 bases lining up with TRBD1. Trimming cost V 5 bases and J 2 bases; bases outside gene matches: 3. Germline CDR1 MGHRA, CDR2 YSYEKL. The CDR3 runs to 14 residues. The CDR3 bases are TGCGCCAGCAGCTGGGGACAGGGGACCTACGAGCAGTACTTC. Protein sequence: CASSWGQGTYEQYF.